The 22 T cell receptor beta chains presented below share a single source sample, sequenced in a study of a mutant IDH1 vaccine in newly diagnosed glioma. Measured with immunoSEQ multiplex PCR; TCRdb has only the in-frame clones, and not every one. The sample carries tens of thousands of clones, 75% to 90% recorded once. Time point specified: week 5, during vaccination. Every vaccine dose comprised 300 ug of mutant IDH1 20-mer peptide plus topical imiquimod. These receptors have no known antigen. The sequencing used PBMCs, collected from a glioma patient whose treatment included an IDH1 peptide vaccine. The receptors here all came from a man between 40 and 49 years old with glioma.

This clone showed up just a few times. This chain connects TRBV12-5 to TRBJ2-3; D might be TRBD2 (5 bases). The CDR3 consists of 13 residues. The germline V gene has CDR1 LGHNT and CDR2 FRNRAP. The V gene lost 1 base and the J gene lost 3 bases, with 5 bases spanning the gap. The CDR3 spells CASGLGTTDTQYF. CDR3 bases: TGTGCTAGTGGTTTGGGGACTACAGATACGCAGTATTTT.

The chain recombines TRBV7-9 with TRBJ1-2; D unclear. Germline V gene sequence: CDR1 SEHNR, CDR2 FQNEAQ (reference sequence). The CDR3 covers 15 residues. V was cut by 1 base and J by 5 bases, with 14 bases left in between. Here the CDR3 reads CASSLGAPSRYGYTF. CDR3 coding DNA: TGTGCCAGCAGCTTAGGGGCCCCTTCACGGTATGGCTACACCTTC. The full variable domain, with the rest looked up from reference TRBV7-9 and TRBJ1-2, is DTGVSQNPRHKITKRGQNVTFRCDPISEHNRLYWYRQTLGQGPEFLTYFQNEAQLEKSRLLSDRFSAERPKGSFSTLEIQRTEQGDSAMYLCASSLGAPSRYGYTFGSGTRLTVV.

V gene TRBV7-9 combines with J gene TRBJ2-7; TRBD2 matches 7 bases. The CDR3 has 14 amino acids. Germline V lookup: CDR1 SEHNR, CDR2 FQNEAQ (reference sequence). J was trimmed by 6 bases and V by 2 bases; bases with no gene match: 7. In nucleotides, the CDR3 is TGTGCCAGCAGCTTACTCGGGGGGACGGGCGAGCAGTACTTC. The encoded protein is CASSLLGGTGEQYF.

This clone has just one count. The chain recombines TRBV5-4 with TRBJ2-5; 8 bases fit TRBD1. V dropped 6 bases and J dropped 4; count of bases not matched to a gene: 8. The CDR3 has 14 amino acids. Germline V lookup: CDR1 SGHNT, CDR2 YYREEE (reference sequence). CDR3 nucleotides: TGTGCCAGCACCCCTGACAGGGGAGGAGAGACCCAGTACTTC. Translating gives CASTPDRGGETQYF.

The chain employs TRBV28 and TRBJ2-6; the match to TRBD1 covers 7 bases. The CDR3 loop spans 18 amino acids. After removal of 7 bases from V and 0 bases from J, the junction contained 12 bases not matched to a gene. Per the germline V gene, CDR1 is MDHEN and CDR2 is SYDVKM. CDR3 coding DNA: TGTGCCAGCAAGTCCGGCAAACAGGGGAACTCTGGGGCCAACGTCCTGACTTTC. Translating it yields CASKSGKQGNSGANVLTF. Using reference TRBV28 and TRBJ2-6 for the parts outside the CDR3, the full variable domain is DVKVTQSSRYLVKRTGEKVFLECVQDMDHENMFWYRQDPGLGLRLIYFSYDVKMKEKGDIPEGYSVSREKKERFSLILESASTNQTSMYLCASKSGKQGNSGANVLTFGAGSRLTVL.

J is TRBJ2-5 and V is TRBV28; D is perhaps TRBD2 (6 bases). Trimming left V 3 bases short and J 5 bases short, with 10 bases between. This CDR3 contains 13 residues. The germline CDR1 and CDR2 sequences are MDHEN and SYDVKM. The CDR3 loop is CASSLEGSETQYF. The CDR3 DNA is TGTGCCAGCAGTTTGGAGGGGTCCGAGACCCAGTACTTC.

The chain is built from TRBV2 and TRBJ2-5; 11 bases agree with TRBD2. The CDR3 is made up of 17 amino acids. Trimming took 4 bases from V and 5 from J; bases not matched to a gene: 12. Germline V gives CDR1 SNHLY, CDR2 FYNNEI. The CDR3 DNA reads TGTGCCAGCAGTGTTGGTTTTAGCGGGAGGGCCTGGGAGACCCAGTACTTC. It translates to CASSVGFSGRAWETQYF.

This clone showed up just once. The chain couples TRBV19 to TRBJ2-1, with 7 nucleotides matching TRBD1. The germline V gene has CDR1 LNHDA and CDR2 SQIVND (reference sequence). The junction had 5 bases not matched to a gene; V was cut back by 7 bases and J by 2 bases. This CDR3 has 14 amino acids. For the CDR3, the DNA is TGTGCCAGTAATACCGGGACAGCCTACAATGAGCAGTTCTTC. This gives the protein CASNTGTAYNEQFF.

CDR3: CASSPLEWGTEAFF. DNA for the CDR3: TGTGCCAGCTCACCGTTAGAGTGGGGGACTGAAGCTTTCTTT. The chain carries TRBV18 and TRBJ1-1, with a tentative D call TRBD1 (5 bases). The ends were cut back, 3 bases at V and 5 bases at J, with 13 bases in the middle. Germline assignment: CDR1 KGHSH and CDR2 LQKENI. This CDR3 comprises 14 residues.

The V gene is TRBV7-2, the J gene TRBJ1-4; no definite D call. This CDR3 region has 16 residues. Between the trimmed V and J ends, which lost 5 bases and 5 bases, there was a span of 18 bases. Germline CDR1 is SGHTA and CDR2 is FQGNSA. CDR3 protein: CASSREGAGLNEKLFF. CDR3 nucleotides: TGTGCCAGCAGCCGCGAGGGCGCAGGACTAAATGAAAAACTGTTTTTT.

Here the CDR3 DNA reads TGCGCCAGCAGCCATCCCCTGGGGGGTCAGGAAAAACTGTTTTTT. Translation: CASSHPLGGQEKLFF. This sequence joins TRBV4-1 and TRBJ1-4, with a possible D match to TRBD1 (5 bases). Per the germline V gene, CDR1 is MGHRA and CDR2 is YSYEKL. V was trimmed by 3 bases and J by 8 bases, leaving 16 bases between them. This CDR3 is 15 amino acids long.

V and J are TRBV5-6 and TRBJ2-2, with D possibly TRBD2 on 6 matching bases. The CDR3 is 16 amino acids. V was pared by 3 bases and J by 8 bases, with 20 bases between. CDR1 and CDR2 from the germline V gene are SGHDT and YYEEEE. DNA of the CDR3: TGTGCCAGCAGCTATTGGGGACTCCCCGTATTGGGGGAGCTGTTTTTT. Its protein product is CASSYWGLPVLGELFF.

V gene TRBV27 combines with J gene TRBJ1-1, with D perhaps TRBD1 (6 bases). Germline V gene sequence: CDR1 MNHEY, CDR2 SMNVEV (reference sequence). The CDR3 spans 15 residues. Trimming stripped 3 bases from V and 3 bases from J, with 14 bases between. The CDR3 loop is CASSLTGGAHTEAFF. The DNA of the CDR3 is TGTGCCAGCAGTTTGACGGGGGGCGCGCACACTGAAGCTTTCTTT.

This clone was detected only once. This chain links TRBV18 with TRBJ1-1; D is unresolved. Germline V gives CDR1 KGHSH, CDR2 LQKENI. The CDR3 spans 16 residues. V was shortened by 3 bases and J by 2 bases, with 16 bases between the two germline ends. CDR3 nucleotides: TGTGCCAGCTCACCGGACCGGGCGTCCTCTAACACTGAAGCTTTCTTT. Its translation is CASSPDRASSNTEAFF.

The gene calls are TRBV7-3 and TRBJ2-1; tentatively, D is TRBD1 or TRBD2 (5 bases each). Germline V CDR1 and CDR2: SGHTA, FQGTGA. V lost 1 base and J 5 bases, leaving 9 bases between the germline ends. The CDR3 has 14 amino acids. The CDR3 region is CASSLSQGDNEQFF. CDR3 nucleotides: TGTGCCAGCAGCTTAAGCCAGGGAGACAATGAGCAGTTCTTC.

This chain joins TRBV19 and TRBJ1-2, with D unclear. The germline V and J ends were trimmed by 1 base and 10 bases, with 16 bases remaining between them. Germline lookup yields CDR1 LNHDA and CDR2 SQIVND (reference sequence). This CDR3 is built from 14 residues. Here the CDR3 reads CASSIGPTRRDYTF. In DNA form, the CDR3 reads TGTGCCAGTAGTATAGGCCCCACTCGCCGGGACTACACCTTC.

J is TRBJ1-2 and V is TRBV5-1; TRBD1 is a possible D gene (5 bases). Between the trimmed V and J ends, which lost 5 bases and 8 bases, there was a span of 28 bases. This CDR3 comprises 17 residues. Germline V gene lookup returns CDR1 SGHRS and CDR2 YFSETQ. CDR3 coding DNA: TGCGCCAGCAGACATCACAACTCGCCGGGACCCCTGAACGGCTACACCTTC. Protein sequence: CASRHHNSPGPLNGYTF.

The chain carries TRBV6-1 and TRBJ2-1; maybe TRBD1 (6 bases). Trimming took 6 bases from V and 5 from J, leaving 14 bases between them. Germline loops: CDR1 MNHNS, CDR2 SASEGT. The CDR3 runs 14 residues. The CDR3 coding sequence is TGTGCCAGCAGAGATTGGGGGCGCAACAATGAGCAGTTCTTC. It yields the protein CASRDWGRNNEQFF.

This rearrangement joins TRBV2 to TRBJ2-5; 12 bases align to TRBD1. CDR3 length: 14 residues. In germline, CDR1 is SNHLY, CDR2 FYNNEI. V was pared by 5 bases and J by 4 bases, with 2 bases of the junction left unmatched. The CDR3 protein is CASSRDRGRETQYF. The CDR3 nucleotides read TGTGCCAGCAGTCGGGACAGGGGGCGAGAGACCCAGTACTTC.

Here the CDR3 DNA reads TGTGCCAGCAGCTTTGGGACTACGGGGTACGAGCAGTACTTC. Translated, it gives CASSFGTTGYEQYF. V and J are TRBV5-5 and TRBJ2-7; 7 positions match TRBD2. Germline loops: CDR1 SGHKS, CDR2 YYEKEE (reference sequence). With V trimmed by 2 bases and J by 4 bases, 6 bases remained unmatched. The CDR3 runs to 14 residues.

CDR3 in amino acids: CASSEKQQETQYF. Here the CDR3 DNA reads TGTGCCAGTAGTGAGAAGCAGCAAGAGACCCAGTACTTC. The chain is built from TRBV19 and TRBJ2-5; D is ambiguous. This CDR3 is built from 13 residues. Germline V gene sequence: CDR1 LNHDA, CDR2 SQIVND (reference sequence). The V end lost 5 bases, the J end lost 2 bases, and 9 bases lay between the germline ends.

Points on this clone: Germline is not matched at one junction end, which may reflect a read error. This same CDR3 is encoded by further DNA sequences in the sample. The V and J genes are TRBV29-1 and TRBJ2-3; no reliable D call. Germline V gene sequence: CDR1 SQVTM, CDR2 ANQGSEA. This CDR3 is 12 amino acids long. The CDR3 DNA is TGCAGTGTTGACGGGTCCTCAGATACGCAGTATTTT. Its protein product is CSVDGSSDTQYF.